This T cell receptor (beta chain) was captured by sequencing in a study of healthy donors' naive CD4 and CD8 T cells. As for the study in general: A new alpha primer set targeted every functional IMGT alpha variant.

CDR3 size: 13 residues. The V and J ends lost 3 bases and 4 bases respectively, with 9 bases between them. CDR1 and CDR2 from the germline V gene are MDHEN and SYDVKM. Starting from roughly 0.55 ug of total RNA, TCR libraries were made with linear amplification. MiXCR, run by TCRdb on the reads, gives a single entry per CDR3 protein. The top ten clones hold 2% to 2.5% of a sample with roughly 200,000 distinct CDR3 sequences, about four fifths of them seen once. The chain recombines TRBV28 with TRBJ1-2; D gene ambiguous. Sequencing was done on a sample of naive CD4+ and CD8+ T cells sorted from blood, pooled from several donors. This TCR came from a pool of human donors in good health; the sample pools cells from several healthy donors. The CDR3, as DNA: TGTGCCAGCAGTTTGTTAGAACTCTATGGCTACACCTTC. Amino acids: CASSLLELYGYTF.